These 20 T cell receptor beta chains were all obtained from the same sample, sequenced in a study of blood T cell repertoires in COVID-19. Profiled with immunoSEQ multiplex PCR; TCRdb holds only in-frame clones, not every one. The table includes 200,000 to 250,000 clones, under 85% detected once. The sequenced material came from PBMCs or T cells enriched from blood (not recorded which). The receptors stem from a man aged 55 to 70 who had recovered from COVID-19.

The V gene is TRBV11-2, the J gene TRBJ2-7; D is ambiguous. The CDR3 extends over 11 amino acids. Trimming left V 3 bases short and J 3 bases short, with 3 bases between. CDR1 SGHAT and CDR2 FQNNGV come from the germline V gene. CDR3 residues: CASSFNYEQYF. Written as DNA, the CDR3 is TGTGCCAGCAGCTTCAACTACGAGCAGTACTTC.

V and J are TRBV7-9 and TRBJ1-4; 8 nucleotides agree with TRBD1. Trimming at V came to 4 bases and at J to 7 bases, leaving 8 bases not matched to a gene. Germline-derived CDR1 and CDR2 are SEHNR and FQNEAQ (reference sequence). The length of the CDR3 is 15 residues. In DNA form, the CDR3 reads TGTGCCAGCAGCTCCCGACAGGGACAGGTTGAAAAACTGTTTTTT. Amino acids: CASSSRQGQVEKLFF.

V is TRBV14 and J is TRBJ1-5, with D possibly TRBD1 on 5 matching bases. Germline V gene sequence: CDR1 SGHDN, CDR2 FVKESK. CDR3 length: 16 residues. V lost 3 bases and J 6 bases, leaving 18 bases between the germline ends. Written as DNA, the CDR3 is TGTGCCAGCAGCCAGATTCGGGGGGGGTTTGCTCAGCCCCAGCATTTT. It yields the protein CASSQIRGGFAQPQHF.

The chain is built from TRBV6-2 or TRBV6-3 and TRBJ1-1, with 7 bases aligning to TRBD1. CDR1 is MNHEY, CDR2 SVGEGT, per germline. With V trimmed by 4 bases and J by 1 base, 9 bases remained unmatched. CDR3 size: 16 residues. CDR3 amino acids: CASSSLRQGRNTEAFF. CDR3 DNA: TGTGCCAGCAGTTCCCTACGACAGGGCCGGAACACTGAAGCTTTCTTT.

The chain links TRBV5-6 to TRBJ2-2; D might be TRBD1 (6 bases). The V and J ends lost 4 bases and 3 bases respectively, with 10 bases between them. The CDR3 contains 14 residues. In germline, CDR1 is SGHDT, CDR2 YYEEEE. The CDR3 nucleotides read TGTGCCAGCAGCAGAAACAGGGACACCGGGGAGCTGTTTTTT. It encodes CASSRNRDTGELFF.

The chain links TRBV10-3 to TRBJ2-7; D unclear. From germline, CDR1 is ENHRY and CDR2 SYGVKD. V shed 3 bases and J shed 0 bases, with 3 bases lying between them. This CDR3 is built from 12 residues. The CDR3 sequence is CAISDSSYEQYF. The CDR3 bases are TGTGCCATCAGTGATAGCTCCTACGAGCAGTACTTC.

The chain links TRBV7-2 to TRBJ2-6, with 7 bases fitting TRBD2. CDR1 is SGHTA, CDR2 FQGNSA, per germline. V lost 1 base, J lost 4 bases, and 4 bases stayed unmatched. The CDR3 length is 16 residues. As DNA, the CDR3 is TGTGCCAGCAGCTTAGGCGGGGGATCAGGGGCCAACGTCCTGACTTTC. It specifies CASSLGGGSGANVLTF.

This clone was observed a single time. The rearrangement uses TRBV5-1 and TRBJ1-2; 9 nucleotides line up with TRBD1. Germline V lookup: CDR1 SGHRS, CDR2 YFSETQ. The CDR3 runs to 16 residues. V shed 0 bases, J shed 4 bases, and the junction held 7 bases outside the gene matches. CDR3 sequence (DNA): TGCGCCAGCAGCTTGGATTGGGACAGGGTACGCTATGGCTACACCTTC. Translation: CASSLDWDRVRYGYTF.

The chain links TRBV7-9 to TRBJ1-6; no firm D call. The ends were cut back, 6 bases at V and 0 bases at J, with 9 bases in the middle. Per germline, CDR1 SEHNR and CDR2 FQNEAQ (reference sequence). The CDR3 sequence is 15 residues long. CDR3 DNA: TGTGCCAGCAGAGACGGGAGCTCCTATAATTCACCCCTCCACTTT. It encodes CASRDGSSYNSPLHF.

The V and J genes are TRBV5-5 and TRBJ1-4; 8 nucleotides line up with TRBD1. Germline V gives CDR1 SGHKS, CDR2 YYEKEE (reference sequence). Germline trimming cut 4 bases from V and 8 bases from J; bases unmatched to any gene: 7. This CDR3 has 14 residues. This CDR3 reads CASSLRQGREKLFF. The DNA for the CDR3 is TGTGCCAGCAGCCTGAGACAGGGGAGGGAAAAACTGTTTTTT.

The J gene is TRBJ1-2, the V gene TRBV11-2; 7 bases align to TRBD1. The CDR3 length is 13 residues. V shed 5 bases and J 8 bases; nucleotides not matched to a gene: 8. Germline lookup yields CDR1 SGHAT and CDR2 FQNNGV. CDR3 sequence reads: CASSATGIEGYTF. CDR3 in DNA: TGTGCCAGCAGCGCGACAGGGATCGAAGGCTACACCTTC. The full variable domain, with the rest looked up from reference TRBV11-2 and TRBJ1-2, is EAGVAQSPRYKIIEKRQSVAFWCNPISGHATLYWYQQILGQGPKLLIQFQNNGVVDDSQLPKDRFSAERLKGVDSTLKIQPAKLEDSAVYLCASSATGIEGYTFGSGTRLTVV.

The table lists this clone with a count of one. This chain uses TRBV11-1 with TRBJ2-7; D may be TRBD1 (6 bases). CDR1 is SGHAT, CDR2 FQDESV, per germline (reference sequence). V was trimmed by 0 bases and J by 1 base, leaving 10 bases between them. This CDR3 has 15 residues. In DNA form, the CDR3 reads TGTGCCAGCAGCTTAGCATCTCAGGGGTCCTACGAGCAGTACTTC. It yields the protein CASSLASQGSYEQYF.

This clone was seen a few times. The V call is TRBV9, the J call TRBJ1-5; 8 bases fit TRBD1. Germline V gives CDR1 SGDLS, CDR2 YYNGEE. The V and J ends lost 4 bases and 4 bases, in that order; junction bases with no gene match: 7. The CDR3 loop spans 15 amino acids. The CDR3 spells CASSPGQGQNQPQHF. The DNA for the CDR3 is TGTGCCAGCAGCCCCGGACAGGGACAAAATCAGCCCCAGCATTTT.

The chain has TRBV12-5 and TRBJ1-5, with 8 nucleotides matching TRBD1. The ends lost 1 base at V and 4 bases at J; junction bases unmatched: 3. The CDR3 is made up of 15 amino acids. Germline V gene sequence: CDR1 LGHNT, CDR2 FRNRAP. CDR3 nucleotide sequence: TGTGCTAGTGGTTTGGGGCGACAGGGGAATCAGCCCCAGCATTTT. Encoded protein: CASGLGRQGNQPQHF.

This clone was counted once. The chain recombines TRBV19 with TRBJ2-1; 12 bases align to TRBD2. J lost 9 bases, V lost 2 bases, and 5 bases had no gene match. The CDR3 runs 15 residues. Germline V lookup: CDR1 LNHDA, CDR2 SQIVND (reference sequence). As DNA, the CDR3 is TGTGCCAGTAGTATAACCCTAGCGGGGGGGCTTGAGCAGTTCTTC. Translating it yields CASSITLAGGLEQFF. Full variable domain (outside the CDR3, taken from reference TRBV19 and TRBJ2-1): DGGITQSPKYLFRKEGQNVTLSCEQNLNHDAMYWYRQDPGQGLRLIYYSQIVNDFQKGDIAEGYSVSREKKESFPLTVTSAQKNPTAFYLCASSITLAGGLEQFFGPGTRLTVL.

This clone has a single count. The chain has TRBV20-1 and TRBJ1-1; D is perhaps TRBD1 (5 bases). Trimming stripped 3 bases from V and 2 bases from J, with 16 bases between. Germline assignment: CDR1 DFQATT and CDR2 SNEGSKA (reference sequence). The CDR3 has 15 residues. This CDR3 is CSASPPATGNTEAFF. The CDR3 DNA follows: TGCAGTGCTAGTCCCCCTGCAACAGGCAACACTGAAGCTTTCTTT.

The chain recombines TRBV7-8 with TRBJ2-7; 8 nucleotides align to TRBD2. The ends lost 0 bases at V and 3 bases at J; junction bases unmatched: 4. Germline V CDR1 and CDR2: SGHVS, FQNEAQ. The CDR3 sequence is 15 residues long. The CDR3: CASSLARGALYEQYF. The CDR3 DNA sequence: TGTGCCAGCAGCTTAGCGCGGGGGGCACTCTACGAGCAGTACTTC. Full variable domain (missing parts from reference TRBV7-8 and TRBJ2-7): GAGVSQSPRYKVAKRGQDVALRCDPISGHVSLFWYQQALGQGPEFLTYFQNEAQLDKSGLPSDRFFAERPEGSVSTLKIQRTQQEDSAVYLCASSLARGALYEQYFGPGTRLTVT.

The V gene is TRBV19, the J gene TRBJ1-6; D is uncertain. The germline V gene has CDR1 LNHDA and CDR2 SQIVND (reference sequence). The CDR3 consists of 13 residues. The germline V and J ends were trimmed by 1 base and 10 bases, with 8 bases remaining between them. CDR3 DNA sequence: TGTGCCAGTAGTATAGGGGAGGGCTCACCCCTCCACTTT. Protein product: CASSIGEGSPLHF.

This clone was picked up a small number of times. Other DNA sequences of this sample code for an identical CDR3. This chain links TRBV6-2 or TRBV6-3 with TRBJ2-7; D is unclear. Germline CDR1 MNHEY, CDR2 SVGEGT. V lost 4 bases and J lost 4, with 8 bases in between. This CDR3 spans 12 amino acids. CDR3 in amino acids: CASSWSGYEQYF. In DNA, the CDR3 is TGTGCCAGCAGTTGGTCGGGTTACGAGCAGTACTTC.

This rearrangement joins TRBV12-5 to TRBJ2-7; D is unresolved. CDR3 length: 14 amino acids. Germline V gene sequence: CDR1 LGHNT, CDR2 FRNRAP. The ends were cut back, 2 bases at V and 5 bases at J, with 13 bases in the middle. The CDR3 DNA sequence: TGTGCTAGTGGTTTGACCATAACGGAGCACGAGCAGTACTTC. This encodes CASGLTITEHEQYF.